These 26 T cell receptor beta chains originate from one sample sequenced in a study of Ad26.COV2.S vaccination and SARS-CoV-2 variants. Profiled with immunoSEQ multiplex PCR; TCRdb holds only in-frame clones, not every one. The table shows 350,000 to 450,000 clones, with about 83% occurring only once. Sample treatment: roughly 20 received Ad26.COV2.S at low or high dose, single or two shots; roughly five received placebo; per-sample allocation not given. Sampling was performed 63 days after the first vaccine or placebo injection. The material was peripheral blood, obtained in a trial of Ad26.COV2.S vaccine versus placebo. These receptors all stem from a person aged 18 to 65 who received the Ad26.COV2.S COVID-19 vaccine or a placebo.

V is TRBV3-1 (or the pseudogene TRBV3-2) and J is TRBJ2-2; the D is unclear. From germline, CDR1 is LGHDT and CDR2 YNNKEL (reference sequence). V was shortened by 3 bases and J by 3 bases, with 5 bases between the two germline ends. The CDR3 loop spans 13 amino acids. Here the CDR3 DNA reads TGTGCCAGCAGCCACTCCCACACCGGGGAGCTGTTTTTT. This codes for CASSHSHTGELFF.

The chain links TRBV10-3 to TRBJ1-5; 10 nucleotides line up with TRBD1. This CDR3 has 15 residues. Germline V CDR1 and CDR2: ENHRY, SYGVKD. V was clipped by 5 bases and J by 3 bases; unmatched bases: 4. The CDR3 DNA follows: TGTGCCATCAGTCCGGGACAGGGGTACAATCAGCCCCAGCATTTT. It translates to CAISPGQGYNQPQHF.

This chain joins TRBV24-1 and TRBJ2-5; TRBD1 might be the D (6 bases). The germline CDR1 and CDR2 sequences are KGHDR and SFDVKD. CDR3 length equals 15 residues. V lost 3 bases and J lost 0, with 10 bases in between. Here the CDR3 DNA reads TGTGCCACCAGTGATGTCCGGGACAACCAAGAGACCCAGTACTTC. As protein: CATSDVRDNQETQYF.

This clone occurred a few times. The V and J genes are TRBV7-9 and TRBJ2-7, with D unresolved. Germline CDR1 is SEHNR and CDR2 is FQNEAQ (reference sequence). The V end lost 4 bases, the J end lost 2 bases, and 6 bases lay between the germline ends. This CDR3 region has 12 residues. CDR3 nucleotide sequence: TGTGCCAGCAGCTCACAGCCCTACGAGCAGTACTTC. It encodes CASSSQPYEQYF.

The chain links TRBV29-1 to TRBJ1-2; 7 positions agree with TRBD1. The germline V gene has CDR1 SQVTM and CDR2 ANQGSEA. The CDR3 contains 12 residues. V was clipped by 4 bases and J by 7 bases; unmatched bases: 6. The CDR3 loop reads CSVAQGHSGYTF. The CDR3 nucleotides are TGCAGCGTTGCACAGGGGCACAGTGGCTACACCTTC.

The V and J genes are TRBV6-1 and TRBJ2-7; D gene ambiguous. CDR3 length: 13 amino acids. Germline CDR1 reads MNHNS; CDR2 reads SASEGT. V dropped 2 bases and J dropped 3 bases, with 8 bases sitting between them. Here the CDR3 DNA reads TGTGCCAGCAGTGAATGGCCGAACTACGAGCAGTACTTC. It translates to CASSEWPNYEQYF.

V and J are TRBV9 and TRBJ2-5, with 15 bases aligning to TRBD2. The CDR3 has 17 residues. Germline V gives CDR1 SGDLS, CDR2 YYNGEE. V was clipped by 0 bases and J by 5 bases; unmatched bases: 5. CDR3 amino acids: CASSVGTSGRAAETQYF. For the CDR3, the DNA is TGTGCCAGCAGCGTAGGGACTAGCGGGAGGGCCGCGGAGACCCAGTACTTC.

This clone was seen a handful of times. V usage is TRBV11-3 and J usage is TRBJ2-7; D not certain. The CDR3 totals 13 residues. Per germline, CDR1 SGHNT and CDR2 YENEEA. V lost 6 bases, J lost 4 bases, and 13 bases lay in between. CDR3 DNA: TGTGCCAGCAGTCCGAAGGCAGAGTACGAGCAGTACTTC. Protein: CASSPKAEYEQYF.

The chain links TRBV11-2 to TRBJ1-2; tentatively, D is TRBD1 (6 bases). V was pared by 2 bases and J by 3 bases, with 7 bases between. The V gene's germline CDR1 is SGHAT and CDR2 FQNNGV. This CDR3 has 13 residues. DNA of the CDR3: TGTGCCAGCAGCTTAAGGACAGACTATGGCTACACCTTC. This codes for CASSLRTDYGYTF.

The chain has TRBV7-2 and TRBJ1-2; D unresolved. CDR3 length: 14 residues. CDR1 and CDR2 (germline): SGHTA, FQGNSA. V lost 7 bases and J lost 8, with 20 bases in between. This chain's CDR3 is CASKLSGPDVGYTF. The CDR3 DNA sequence: TGTGCCAGCAAATTAAGCGGACCGGACGTAGGCTACACCTTC. The variable domain in full, with the rest retrieved from reference TRBV7-2 and TRBJ1-2, is GAGVSQSPSNKVTEKGKDVELRCDPISGHTALYWYRQSLGQGLEFLIYFQGNSAPDKSGLPSDRFSAERTGGSVSTLTIQRTQQEDSAVYLCASKLSGPDVGYTFGSGTRLTVV.

This clone appeared once. The J gene is TRBJ2-7, the V gene TRBV15; 9 nucleotides agree with TRBD2. The CDR3 spans 14 residues. Germline V gene sequence: CDR1 LNHNV, CDR2 YYDKDF (reference sequence). V shed 5 bases, J shed 8 bases, and the junction held 10 bases outside the gene matches. CDR3 nucleotide sequence: TGTGCCACCAGCGGGAGAGCGGGGGGCTCGAAGCAGTACTTC. Encoded protein: CATSGRAGGSKQYF.

The sample holds a few counts of this clone. This chain links TRBV5-6 with TRBJ1-4; D not resolved. The CDR3 contains 12 residues. Trimming stripped 1 base from V and 6 bases from J, with 4 bases between. CDR1 is SGHDT and CDR2 is YYEEEE in the germline V gene. The CDR3 sequence is CASSLSDEKLFF. The CDR3 DNA follows: TGTGCCAGCAGCTTGTCTGATGAAAAACTGTTTTTT.

This chain joins TRBV5-1 and TRBJ1-1; D gene unclear. This CDR3 is built from 17 residues. V was cut by 1 base and J by 0 bases, with 16 bases left in between. The germline CDR1 and CDR2 sequences are SGHRS and YFSETQ. The CDR3 DNA sequence: TGCGCCAGCAGCTTGTATCCACCTGAGATCATGAACACTGAAGCTTTCTTT. This codes for CASSLYPPEIMNTEAFF.

CDR3 nucleotide sequence: TGCGCCAGCAGCACCGGACCGGGGATGAACACTGAAGCTTTCTTT. It codes for CASSTGPGMNTEAFF. V gene TRBV5-1 combines with J gene TRBJ1-1; no clear D gene. The CDR3 is 15 residues long. Trimming removed 4 bases at V and 0 bases at J, with 13 bases between. Germline V gene lookup returns CDR1 SGHRS and CDR2 YFSETQ.

CDR3 loop: CASSLVGADTEAFF. CDR3 bases: TGTGCCAGCAGCTTAGTGGGGGCGGACACTGAAGCTTTCTTT. The V and J genes are TRBV7-6 and TRBJ1-1, with D tentatively TRBD1 (6 bases). The CDR3 runs to 14 residues. Per germline, CDR1 SGHVS and CDR2 FNYEAQ. Between the trimmed V and J ends, which lost 1 base and 3 bases, there was a span of 9 bases.

V is TRBV9 and J is TRBJ2-5, with 14 bases identical to TRBD2. Germline CDR1 and CDR2: SGDLS and YYNGEE. V was pared by 3 bases and J by 2 bases, with 9 bases of the junction left unmatched. The CDR3 extends over 18 amino acids. CDR3 nucleotides: TGTGCCAGCAGCGCTGGGACTAGCGGGAGTTCTTTTCAAGAGACCCAGTACTTC. It codes for CASSAGTSGSSFQETQYF.

This chain connects TRBV3-1 (or the pseudogene TRBV3-2) to TRBJ2-7, with D perhaps TRBD1 or TRBD2 (5 bases each). V dropped 0 bases and J dropped 2 bases, with 8 bases sitting between them. From germline, CDR1 is LGHDT and CDR2 YNNKEL (reference sequence). The CDR3 covers 14 residues. The DNA for the CDR3 is TGTGCCAGCAGCCAAGAGAGGGGCCCCTACGAGCAGTACTTC. It specifies CASSQERGPYEQYF.

The chain couples TRBV5-1 to TRBJ1-2; unclear D gene. The CDR3 spans 13 residues. Germline V lookup: CDR1 SGHRS, CDR2 YFSETQ. Trimming took 0 bases from V and 4 from J, leaving 7 bases between them. The CDR3 sequence is CASSLEGPYGYTF. The CDR3 coding sequence is TGCGCCAGCAGCTTGGAAGGGCCCTATGGCTACACCTTC. Drawing the rest from reference TRBV5-1 and TRBJ1-2, the complete variable domain is KAGVTQTPRYLIKTRGQQVTLSCSPISGHRSVSWYQQTPGQGLQFLFEYFSETQRNKGNFPGRFSGRQFSNSRSEMNVSTLELGDSALYLCASSLEGPYGYTFGSGTRLTVV.

The chain links TRBV18 to TRBJ2-3; D not certain. The CDR3 has 15 residues. Per germline, CDR1 KGHSH and CDR2 LQKENI. The V gene lost 0 bases and the J gene lost 5 bases, with 12 bases spanning the gap. In DNA, the CDR3 is TGTGCCAGCTCACCACCTGTTCTGTCTGGAGATACGCAGTATTTT. Protein product: CASSPPVLSGDTQYF.

The rearrangement uses TRBV6-4 and TRBJ1-4; D is possibly TRBD1 (6 bases). From germline, CDR1 is MRHNA and CDR2 SNTAGT. The CDR3 covers 13 residues. Trimming pared 7 bases from V and 6 bases from J, leaving 12 bases between. CDR3 DNA sequence: TGTGCCAGCATTAGGAGGGGGGATGAAAAACTGTTTTTT. Translated: CASIRRGDEKLFF.

The chain couples TRBV6-5 to TRBJ2-1, with TRBD2 matching 9 bases. J gave up 6 bases and V 7 bases, and 4 bases lay outside the gene matches. Germline V CDR1 and CDR2: MNHEY, SVGAGI. The length of the CDR3 is 13 residues. The CDR3 here is CASKAGGPNEQFF. For the CDR3, the DNA is TGTGCCAGCAAAGCGGGGGGACCCAATGAGCAGTTCTTC.

V gene TRBV20-1 combines with J gene TRBJ2-4; D call uncertain. Trimming removed 5 bases from V and 7 bases from J, with 9 bases in between. CDR3 length: 11 residues. The V gene's germline CDR1 is DFQATT and CDR2 SNEGSKA (reference sequence). This CDR3 is CSARTANIQYF. The DNA for the CDR3 is TGCAGTGCTCGTACAGCTAACATTCAGTACTTC.

The chain recombines TRBV2 with TRBJ2-3; 9 nucleotides agree with TRBD2. Germline lookup yields CDR1 SNHLY and CDR2 FYNNEI. This CDR3 is 15 amino acids long. CDR3 region: CASGGTSGSTDTQYF. In nucleotides, the CDR3 is TGTGCGAGCGGAGGCACTAGCGGGAGCACAGATACGCAGTATTTT.

The V call is TRBV5-1, the J call TRBJ2-2; perhaps TRBD2 as D (6 bases). With 4 bases removed from V and 6 bases from J, the gap between germline ends came to 10 bases. The V gene's germline CDR1 is SGHRS and CDR2 YFSETQ. This CDR3 contains 13 residues. The CDR3 region has the DNA TGCGCCAGCAGCGTCCGGAGGGCCGGGGAGCTGTTTTTT. It codes for CASSVRRAGELFF.

V gene TRBV18 combines with J gene TRBJ2-2, with D perhaps matching TRBD1 (6 bases). CDR1 is KGHSH, CDR2 LQKENI, per germline. Trimming took off 3 bases at V and 7 bases at J, with 12 bases between the two ends. The CDR3 consists of 14 residues. CDR3 region: CASSPLQGGGELFF. The CDR3 DNA reads as TGTGCCAGCTCACCCTTACAGGGCGGCGGGGAGCTGTTTTTT.

The chain recombines TRBV18 with TRBJ1-1; D is perhaps TRBD1 (5 bases). CDR1 and CDR2 (germline): KGHSH, LQKENI. Trimming stripped 3 bases from V and 5 bases from J, with 16 bases between. The CDR3 has 15 residues. CDR3 sequence reads: CASSPQGGAETEAFF. The CDR3 nucleotides are TGTGCCAGCTCACCCCAGGGCGGGGCGGAGACTGAAGCTTTCTTT.